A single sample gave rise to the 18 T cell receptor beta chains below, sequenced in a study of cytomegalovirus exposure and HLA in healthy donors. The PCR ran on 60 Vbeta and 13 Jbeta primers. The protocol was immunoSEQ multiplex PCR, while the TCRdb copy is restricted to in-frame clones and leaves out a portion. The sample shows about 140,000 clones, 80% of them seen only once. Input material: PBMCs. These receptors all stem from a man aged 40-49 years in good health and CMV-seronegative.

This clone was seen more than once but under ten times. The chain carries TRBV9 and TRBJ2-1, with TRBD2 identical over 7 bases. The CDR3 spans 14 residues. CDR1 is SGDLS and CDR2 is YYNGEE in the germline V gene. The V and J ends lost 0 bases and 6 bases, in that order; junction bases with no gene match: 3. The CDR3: CASSVAGGGNEQFF. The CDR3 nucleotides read TGTGCCAGCAGCGTAGCGGGAGGTGGCAATGAGCAGTTCTTC.

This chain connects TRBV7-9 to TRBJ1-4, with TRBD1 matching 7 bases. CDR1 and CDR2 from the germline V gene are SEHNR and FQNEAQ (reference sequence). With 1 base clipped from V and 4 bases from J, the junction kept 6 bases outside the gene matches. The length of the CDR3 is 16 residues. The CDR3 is CASSLGQGVGNEKLFF. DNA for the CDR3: TGTGCCAGCAGCTTAGGACAGGGAGTTGGTAATGAAAAACTGTTTTTT.

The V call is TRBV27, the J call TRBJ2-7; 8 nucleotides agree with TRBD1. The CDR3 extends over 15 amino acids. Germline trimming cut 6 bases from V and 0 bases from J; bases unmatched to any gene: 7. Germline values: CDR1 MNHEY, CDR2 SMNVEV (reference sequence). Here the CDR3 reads CASRRTGQSSYEQYF. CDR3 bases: TGTGCCAGCAGGCGGACAGGGCAGAGCTCCTACGAGCAGTACTTC.

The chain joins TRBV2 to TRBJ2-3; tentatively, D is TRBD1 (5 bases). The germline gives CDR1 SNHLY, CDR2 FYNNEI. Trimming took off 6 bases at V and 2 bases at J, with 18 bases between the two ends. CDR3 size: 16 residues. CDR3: CASSGWTSNFTDTQYF. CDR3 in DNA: TGTGCCAGCAGCGGTTGGACATCGAATTTCACAGATACGCAGTATTTT.

The CDR3 nucleotides are TGTGCCAGCAGCAAGGGACAGGGTGGATTTCAGCCCCAGCATTTT. Its translation is CASSKGQGGFQPQHF. This chain connects TRBV11-2 to TRBJ1-5; 9 bases match TRBD1. CDR1 is SGHAT, CDR2 FQNNGV, per germline. Trimming removed 5 bases from V and 6 bases from J; junction bases left unmatched: 8. CDR3 length equals 15 residues.

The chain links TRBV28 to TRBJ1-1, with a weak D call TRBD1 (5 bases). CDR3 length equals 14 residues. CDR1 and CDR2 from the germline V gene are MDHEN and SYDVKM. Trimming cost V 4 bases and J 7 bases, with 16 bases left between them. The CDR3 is CASSSGLEGLEAFF. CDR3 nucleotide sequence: TGTGCCAGCAGTTCCGGACTGGAGGGGCTTGAAGCTTTCTTT. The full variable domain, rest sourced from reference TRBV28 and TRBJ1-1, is DVKVTQSSRYLVKRTGEKVFLECVQDMDHENMFWYRQDPGLGLRLIYFSYDVKMKEKGDIPEGYSVSREKKERFSLILESASTNQTSMYLCASSSGLEGLEAFFGQGTRLTVV.

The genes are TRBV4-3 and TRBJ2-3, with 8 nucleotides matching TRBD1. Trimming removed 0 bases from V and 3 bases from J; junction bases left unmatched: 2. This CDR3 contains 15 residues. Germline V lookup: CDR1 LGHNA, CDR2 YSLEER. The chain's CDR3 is CASSQEGQGTDTQYF. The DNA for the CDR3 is TGCGCCAGCAGCCAAGAAGGACAGGGAACAGATACGCAGTATTTT.

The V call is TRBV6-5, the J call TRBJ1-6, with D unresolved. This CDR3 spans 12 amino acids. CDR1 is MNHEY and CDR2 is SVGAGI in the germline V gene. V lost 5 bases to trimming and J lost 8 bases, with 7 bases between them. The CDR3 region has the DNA TGTGCCAGCAGTCGCCGGGATTCACCCCTCCACTTT. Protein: CASSRRDSPLHF.

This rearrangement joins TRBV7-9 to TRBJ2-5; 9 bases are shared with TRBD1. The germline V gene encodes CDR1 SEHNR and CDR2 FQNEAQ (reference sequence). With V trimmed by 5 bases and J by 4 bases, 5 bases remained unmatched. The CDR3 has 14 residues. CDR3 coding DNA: TGTGCCAGCAGCCAACAGGGGGCTGCAGAGACCCAGTACTTC. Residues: CASSQQGAAETQYF.

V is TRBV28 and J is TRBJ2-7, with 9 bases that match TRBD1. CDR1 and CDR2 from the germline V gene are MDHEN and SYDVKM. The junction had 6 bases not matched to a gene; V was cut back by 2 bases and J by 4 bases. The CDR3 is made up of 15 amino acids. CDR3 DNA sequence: TGTGCCAGCAGTTTAGAGGACAGGGGATTTTACGAGCAGTACTTC. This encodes CASSLEDRGFYEQYF.

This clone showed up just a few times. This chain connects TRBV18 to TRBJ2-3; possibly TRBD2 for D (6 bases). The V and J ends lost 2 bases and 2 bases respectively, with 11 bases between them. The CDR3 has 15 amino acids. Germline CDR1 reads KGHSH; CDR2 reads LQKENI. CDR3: CASSPRDWVTDTQYF. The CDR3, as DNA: TGTGCCAGCTCACCAAGGGACTGGGTCACAGATACGCAGTATTTT.

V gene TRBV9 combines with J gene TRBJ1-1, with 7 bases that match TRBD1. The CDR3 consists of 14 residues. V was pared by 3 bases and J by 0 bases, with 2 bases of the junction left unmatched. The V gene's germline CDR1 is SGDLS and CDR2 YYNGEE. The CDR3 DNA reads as TGTGCCAGCAGCGCCGGGACAGTGAACACTGAAGCTTTCTTT. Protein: CASSAGTVNTEAFF. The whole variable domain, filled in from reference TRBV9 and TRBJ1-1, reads DSGVTQTPKHLITATGQRVTLRCSPRSGDLSVYWYQQSLDQGLQFLIQYYNGEERAKGNILERFSAQQFPDLHSELNLSSLELGDSALYFCASSAGTVNTEAFFGQGTRLTVV.

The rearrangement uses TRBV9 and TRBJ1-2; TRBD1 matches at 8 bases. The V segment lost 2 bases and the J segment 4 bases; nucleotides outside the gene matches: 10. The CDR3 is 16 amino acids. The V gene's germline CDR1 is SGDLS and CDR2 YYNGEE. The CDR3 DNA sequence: TGTGCCAGCAGCGTGGGAAAAGACAGGGGTGGCTATGGCTACACCTTC. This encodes CASSVGKDRGGYGYTF.

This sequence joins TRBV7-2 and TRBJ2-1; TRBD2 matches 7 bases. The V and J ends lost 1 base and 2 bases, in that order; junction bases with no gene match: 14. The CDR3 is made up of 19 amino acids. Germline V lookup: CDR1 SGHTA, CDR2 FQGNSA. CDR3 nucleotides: TGTGCCAGCAGCTTAGAGGGCGGCGTTAGGACTAGGGCCTACAATGAGCAGTTCTTC. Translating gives CASSLEGGVRTRAYNEQFF.

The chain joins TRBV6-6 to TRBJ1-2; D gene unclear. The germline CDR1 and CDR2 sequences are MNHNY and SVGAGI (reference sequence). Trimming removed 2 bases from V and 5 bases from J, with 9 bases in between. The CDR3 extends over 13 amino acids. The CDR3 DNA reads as TGTGCCAGCAGTTACCCAACGGAGTATGGCTACACCTTC. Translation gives CASSYPTEYGYTF.

In DNA, the CDR3 is TGTGCCAGCAGCCGTTTGGCGGGACAGGGGTACGAGCAGTACTTC. Translating gives CASSRLAGQGYEQYF. This chain connects TRBV14 to TRBJ2-7; 10 bases agree with TRBD1. Trimming at V came to 4 bases and at J to 4 bases, leaving 7 bases not matched to a gene. The CDR3 consists of 15 residues. Germline CDR1 is SGHDN and CDR2 is FVKESK.

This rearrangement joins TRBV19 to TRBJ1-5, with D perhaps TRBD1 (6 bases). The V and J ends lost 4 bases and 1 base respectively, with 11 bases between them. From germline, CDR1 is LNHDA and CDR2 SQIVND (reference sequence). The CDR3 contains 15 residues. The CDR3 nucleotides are TGTGCCAGTAGTAGCAGACAGGTGAGCAATCAGCCCCAGCATTTT. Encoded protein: CASSSRQVSNQPQHF.

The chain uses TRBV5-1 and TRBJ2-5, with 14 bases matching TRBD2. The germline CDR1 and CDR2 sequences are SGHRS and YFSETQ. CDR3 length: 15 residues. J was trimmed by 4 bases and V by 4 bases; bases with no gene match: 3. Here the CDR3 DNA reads TGCGCCAGCAGCGGCGGACTAGCGGGGGGAGAGACCCAGTACTTC. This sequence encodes CASSGGLAGGETQYF.